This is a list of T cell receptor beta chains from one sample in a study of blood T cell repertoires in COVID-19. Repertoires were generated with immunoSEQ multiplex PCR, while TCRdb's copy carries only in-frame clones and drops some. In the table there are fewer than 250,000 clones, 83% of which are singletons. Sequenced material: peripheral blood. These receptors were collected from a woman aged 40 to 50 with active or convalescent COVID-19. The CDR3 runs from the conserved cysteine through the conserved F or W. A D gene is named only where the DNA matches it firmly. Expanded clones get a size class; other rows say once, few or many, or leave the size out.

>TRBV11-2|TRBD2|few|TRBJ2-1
CASTSGTRNEQFF
TGTGCCAGCACTTCCGGGACTAGAAATGAGCAGTTCTTC
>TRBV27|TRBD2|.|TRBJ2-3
CASSPGTSGTDTQYF
TGTGCCAGCAGTCCAGGGACTAGCGGCACAGATACGCAGTATTTT
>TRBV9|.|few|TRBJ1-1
CASSGGWGRTEAFF
TGTGCCAGCAGCGGAGGGTGGGGAAGGACTGAAGCTTTCTTT
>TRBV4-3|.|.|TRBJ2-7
CASSQTRGNEQYF
TGCGCCAGCAGCCAAACTCGGGGTAACGAGCAGTACTTC
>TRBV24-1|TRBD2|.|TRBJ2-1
CATAAPSGRSDEQFF
TGTGCCACCGCGGCCCCTAGCGGGAGGAGCGATGAGCAGTTCTTC
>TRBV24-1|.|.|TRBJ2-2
CATGGWGQSNTGELFF
TGTGCCACCGGAGGTTGGGGACAATCGAACACCGGGGAGCTGTTTTTT
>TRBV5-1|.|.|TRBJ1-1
CASSLVNGGEAFF
TGCGCCAGCAGCTTGGTTAACGGTGGTGAAGCTTTCTTT
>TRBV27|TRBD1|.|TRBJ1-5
CASSRRTGQGESNQPQHF
TGTGCCAGCAGTAGACGGACGGGACAGGGGGAGAGCAATCAGCCCCAGCATTTT
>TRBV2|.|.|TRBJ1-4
CASSGQTNEKLFF
TGTGCCAGCAGTGGCCAGACTAATGAAAAACTGTTTTTT
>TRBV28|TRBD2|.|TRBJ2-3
CASSPPLAGGPDTQYF
TGTGCCAGCAGTCCGCCCCTAGCGGGGGGGCCAGATACGCAGTATTTT
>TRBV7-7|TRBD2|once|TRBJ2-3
CASSPGTSDTDTQYF
TGTGCTAGCAGCCCAGGGACTAGCGATACAGATACGCAGTATTTT
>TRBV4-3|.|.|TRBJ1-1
CASGFTGVNTEAFF
TGCGCCAGCGGTTTCACCGGGGTGAACACTGAAGCTTTCTTT
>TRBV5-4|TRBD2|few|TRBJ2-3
CASSSRTSADTQYF
TGTGCCAGCAGCTCACGGACTAGCGCAGATACGCAGTATTTT
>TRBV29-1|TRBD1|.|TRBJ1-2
CSVTDRAYGYTF
TGCAGCGTCACGGACAGGGCCTATGGCTACACCTTC
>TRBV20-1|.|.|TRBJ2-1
CSASSSGSRYEQFF
TGCAGTGCTAGTAGTAGCGGATCACGGTATGAGCAGTTCTTC
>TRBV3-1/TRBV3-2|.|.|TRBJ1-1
CASSQYTGLNTEAFF
TGTGCCAGCAGCCAATACACTGGACTTAACACTGAAGCTTTCTTT
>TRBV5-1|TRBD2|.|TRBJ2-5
CASSLWIAGPQETQYF
TGCGCCAGCAGCTTATGGATAGCGGGGCCTCAAGAGACCCAGTACTTC
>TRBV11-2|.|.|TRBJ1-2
CASSLDPQGGYTF
TGTGCCAGCAGCTTAGACCCCCAGGGTGGCTACACCTTC
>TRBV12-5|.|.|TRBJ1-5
CASGWDTYSNQPQHF
TGTGCTAGTGGTTGGGACACTTATAGCAATCAGCCCCAGCATTTT
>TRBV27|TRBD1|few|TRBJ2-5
CASQGQGKETQYF
TGTGCCAGCCAGGGACAGGGTAAGGAGACCCAGTACTTC
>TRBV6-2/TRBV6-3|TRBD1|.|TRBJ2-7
CASSYETGGYEQYF
TGTGCCAGCAGTTACGAGACAGGGGGCTACGAGCAGTACTTC